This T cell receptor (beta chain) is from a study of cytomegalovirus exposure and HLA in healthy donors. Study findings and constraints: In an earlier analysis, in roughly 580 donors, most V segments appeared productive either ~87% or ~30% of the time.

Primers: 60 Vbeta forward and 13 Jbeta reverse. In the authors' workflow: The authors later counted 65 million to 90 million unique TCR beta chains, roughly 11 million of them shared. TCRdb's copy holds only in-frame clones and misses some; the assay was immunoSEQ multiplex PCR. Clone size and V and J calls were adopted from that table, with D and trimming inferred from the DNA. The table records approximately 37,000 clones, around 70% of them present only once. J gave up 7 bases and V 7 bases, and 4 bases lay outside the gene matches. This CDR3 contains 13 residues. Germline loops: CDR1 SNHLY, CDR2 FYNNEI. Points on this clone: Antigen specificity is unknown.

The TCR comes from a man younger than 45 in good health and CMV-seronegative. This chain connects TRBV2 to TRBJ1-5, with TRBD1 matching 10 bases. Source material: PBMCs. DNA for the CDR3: TGTGCCAGCAACAGACAGGGGGCCCAGCCCCAGCATTTT. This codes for CASNRQGAQPQHF.